This T cell receptor (beta chain) emerged from a study of T-cell memory formation after mild COVID-19. TCRdb called the 5' RACE reads again in MiXCR, with one record for every CDR3 protein. The sample contains around 420,000 distinct CDR3 sequences, 20% to 25% of which appear only once. As to this clonotype: No antigen is known for it.

General observations from the study: That cross-reactive memory joined was suggested by some responding clones appearing in pre-infection memory.

The sequence was collected from an adult woman who had mild COVID-19 (a few samples of this study predate the infection). Cell type and time point are not known. The sequenced sample consisted of PBMCs or a T cell subset sorted from them (not recorded which).

The CDR3 here is CSARDILAGSRDLRTQYF. CDR3 nucleotides: TGCAGTGCTAGAGATATACTAGCGGGGAGCCGGGACCTTAGAACCCAGTACTTC. This chain joins TRBV20-1 and TRBJ2-5; the match to TRBD2 covers 10 bases. V gave up 0 bases and J gave up 8 bases; unmatched junction bases: 18. This CDR3 comprises 18 residues. Germline CDR1 DFQATT, CDR2 SNEGSKA (reference sequence).